This passage covers 7 T cell receptor beta chains from one sample sequenced in a study of OX40 agonist ivuxolimab in advanced cancers. The data were produced by immunoSEQ multiplex PCR, yet TCRdb's version contains in-frame clones alone and is incomplete. The sample has approximately 76,000 clones, around 85% seen once. The sequencing used CD4+ or CD8+ T cells sorted from blood, collected in a trial of the OX40 agonist ivuxolimab. The receptor set was obtained from an adult with an advanced solid tumor such as melanoma, head and neck, liver or kidney cancer.

The chain combines TRBV7-8 with TRBJ2-7; a possible D gene is TRBD1 (6 bases). CDR3 length equals 16 residues. The germline gives CDR1 SGHVS, CDR2 FQNEAQ. Trimming cost V 0 bases and J 5 bases, with 17 bases left between them. The CDR3 reads CASSLARQALGDEQYF. The CDR3 DNA reads as TGTGCCAGCAGCTTAGCTAGACAGGCCCTGGGCGACGAGCAGTACTTC.

In this sample, this clone turned up once. The rearrangement joins TRBV7-8 to TRBJ2-5, with a possible D match to TRBD1 (6 bases). The assigned J gene may be wrong: the sequence end matches TRBJ2-7 better. CDR3 length: 14 amino acids. CDR1 is SGHVS, CDR2 FQNEAQ, per germline. DNA of the CDR3: TGTGCCAGCAGCTCCGGGACAACCTCCTACGAGCAGTACTTC. It translates to CASSSGTTSYEQYF.

The chain joins TRBV6-6 to TRBJ1-1, with TRBD1 matching 7 bases. This CDR3 is 16 amino acids long. With V trimmed by 2 bases and J by 5 bases, 11 bases remained unmatched. The germline CDR1 and CDR2 sequences are MNHNY and SVGAGI (reference sequence). DNA for the CDR3: TGTGCCAGCAGTTACAGGTCAACAGGGGTGAGGACTGAAGCTTTCTTT. It encodes CASSYRSTGVRTEAFF.

The rearrangement links TRBV2 to TRBJ1-2; 12 nucleotides match TRBD1. Trimming at V came to 11 bases and at J to 4 bases, leaving 2 bases not matched to a gene. The germline V gene has CDR1 SNHLY and CDR2 FYNNEI. The CDR3 sequence is 12 residues long. The CDR3 DNA reads as TGTGCCGGGGACAGGGGGCCCTATGGCTACACCTTC. Its translation is CAGDRGPYGYTF.

The CDR3 loop reads CASSFGQGRLTEAFF. The CDR3 DNA sequence: TGTGCCAGCAGTTTCGGACAGGGGAGACTCACTGAAGCTTTCTTT. This chain joins TRBV6-5 and TRBJ1-1; 9 positions agree with TRBD1. This CDR3 spans 15 amino acids. The trim removed 4 bases at V and 4 bases at J, leaving 7 bases unmatched. Germline CDR1 reads MNHEY; CDR2 reads SVGAGI.

The V call is TRBV5-1, the J call TRBJ1-1; D may be TRBD1 (5 bases). The V end was cut by 5 bases, the J end by 4 bases, with 9 bases between. This CDR3 has 12 amino acids. Germline loops: CDR1 SGHRS, CDR2 YFSETQ. Written as DNA, the CDR3 is TGCGCCAGCAGGGGGGGAGCCACTGAAGCTTTCTTT. This gives the protein CASRGGATEAFF. Using reference TRBV5-1 and TRBJ1-1 for the parts outside the CDR3, the full variable domain is KAGVTQTPRYLIKTRGQQVTLSCSPISGHRSVSWYQQTPGQGLQFLFEYFSETQRNKGNFPGRFSGRQFSNSRSEMNVSTLELGDSALYLCASRGGATEAFFGQGTRLTVV.

J is TRBJ1-2 and V is TRBV11-1, with 8 bases identical to TRBD1. V dropped 5 bases and J dropped 7; count of bases not matched to a gene: 12. The CDR3 contains 15 residues. The germline V gene has CDR1 SGHAT and CDR2 FQDESV (reference sequence). The CDR3 nucleotides read TGTGCCAGCAGCCACCCGGGACAGGCACTGGGTGGCTACACCTTC. Translated, it gives CASSHPGQALGGYTF.